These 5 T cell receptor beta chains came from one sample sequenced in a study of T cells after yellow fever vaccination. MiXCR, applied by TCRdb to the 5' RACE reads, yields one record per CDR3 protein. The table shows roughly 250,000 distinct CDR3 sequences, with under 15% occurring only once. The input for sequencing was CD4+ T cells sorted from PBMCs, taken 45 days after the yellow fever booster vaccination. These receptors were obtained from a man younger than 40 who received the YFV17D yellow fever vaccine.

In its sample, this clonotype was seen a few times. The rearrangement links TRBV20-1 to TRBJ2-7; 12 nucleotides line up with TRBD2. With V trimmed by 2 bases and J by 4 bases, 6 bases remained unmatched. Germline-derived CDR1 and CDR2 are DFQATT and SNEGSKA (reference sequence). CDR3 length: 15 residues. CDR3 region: CSARSTSGSLYEQYF. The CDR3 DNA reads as TGCAGTGCTAGATCGACTAGCGGGAGTTTGTACGAGCAGTACTTC.

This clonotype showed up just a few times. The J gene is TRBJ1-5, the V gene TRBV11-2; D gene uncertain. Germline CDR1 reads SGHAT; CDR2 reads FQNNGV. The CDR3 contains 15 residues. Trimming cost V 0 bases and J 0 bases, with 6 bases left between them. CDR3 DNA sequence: TGTGCCAGCAGCTTAGAGCCGGATAGCAATCAGCCCCAGCATTTT. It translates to CASSLEPDSNQPQHF.

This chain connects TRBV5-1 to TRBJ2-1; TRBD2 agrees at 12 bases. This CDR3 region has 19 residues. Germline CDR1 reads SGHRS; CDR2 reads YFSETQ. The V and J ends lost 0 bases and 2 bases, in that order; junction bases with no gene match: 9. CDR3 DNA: TGCGCCAGCAGCTTGGTCGGGGTCCGGACTAGCGGGACCTACAATGAGCAGTTCTTC. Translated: CASSLVGVRTSGTYNEQFF. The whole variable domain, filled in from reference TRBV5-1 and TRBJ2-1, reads KAGVTQTPRYLIKTRGQQVTLSCSPISGHRSVSWYQQTPGQGLQFLFEYFSETQRNKGNFPGRFSGRQFSNSRSEMNVSTLELGDSALYLCASSLVGVRTSGTYNEQFFGPGTRLTVL.

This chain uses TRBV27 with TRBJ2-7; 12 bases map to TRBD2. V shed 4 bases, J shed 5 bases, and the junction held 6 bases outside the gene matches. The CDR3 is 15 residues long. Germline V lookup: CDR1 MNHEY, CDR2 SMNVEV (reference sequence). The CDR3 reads CASSSVTSGSHEQYF. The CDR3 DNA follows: TGTGCCAGCAGTTCAGTGACTAGCGGGAGCCACGAGCAGTACTTC.

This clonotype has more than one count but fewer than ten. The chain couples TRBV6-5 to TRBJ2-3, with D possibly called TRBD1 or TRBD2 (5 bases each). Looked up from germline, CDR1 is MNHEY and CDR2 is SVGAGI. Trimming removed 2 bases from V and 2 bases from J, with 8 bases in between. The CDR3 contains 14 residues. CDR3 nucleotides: TGTGCCAGCAGTTACGGGGGATACACAGATACGCAGTATTTT. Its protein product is CASSYGGYTDTQYF.